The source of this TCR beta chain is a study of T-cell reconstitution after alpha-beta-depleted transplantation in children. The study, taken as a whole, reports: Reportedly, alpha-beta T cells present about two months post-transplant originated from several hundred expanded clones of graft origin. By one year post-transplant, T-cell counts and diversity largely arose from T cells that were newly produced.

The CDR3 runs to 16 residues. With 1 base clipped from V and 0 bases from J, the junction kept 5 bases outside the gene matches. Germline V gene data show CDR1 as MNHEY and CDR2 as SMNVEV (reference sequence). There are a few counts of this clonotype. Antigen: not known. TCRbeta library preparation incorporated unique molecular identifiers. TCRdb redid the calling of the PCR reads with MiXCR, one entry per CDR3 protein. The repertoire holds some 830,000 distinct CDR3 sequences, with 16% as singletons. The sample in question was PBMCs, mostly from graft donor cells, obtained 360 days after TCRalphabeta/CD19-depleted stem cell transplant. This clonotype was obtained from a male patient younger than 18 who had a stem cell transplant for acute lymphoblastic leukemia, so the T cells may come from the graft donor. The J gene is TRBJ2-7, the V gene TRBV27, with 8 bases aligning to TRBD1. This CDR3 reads CASSLFGQGASYEQYF. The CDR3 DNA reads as TGTGCCAGCAGTTTATTCGGACAGGGTGCCTCCTACGAGCAGTACTTC.